This TCR beta chain appears in the sequencing data of a study of blood T cell repertoires in COVID-19. As originally analysed: Counts of nucleated cells, estimated from reference gene primer amplification, were obtained. Generated by immunoSEQ multiplex PCR, the TCRdb table keeps only in-frame clones and is missing some. V and J calls and clone size are copied from that table; D and trimming were computed from the DNA. This sample has 160,000 or so clones, with 65% to 90% found just once. This CDR3 is built from 13 residues. Looked up from germline, CDR1 is SQVTM and CDR2 is ANQGSEA. V shed 6 bases and J shed 2 bases, with 14 bases lying between them.

The rearrangement joins TRBV29-1 to TRBJ2-7; D unresolved. Sequencing used peripheral blood. The clonotype originates from a human donor in a cohort sampled during active COVID-19. As DNA, the CDR3 is TGCAGCGTATTTAACCCCAGGACCTACGAGCAGTACTTC. Its protein is CSVFNPRTYEQYF.